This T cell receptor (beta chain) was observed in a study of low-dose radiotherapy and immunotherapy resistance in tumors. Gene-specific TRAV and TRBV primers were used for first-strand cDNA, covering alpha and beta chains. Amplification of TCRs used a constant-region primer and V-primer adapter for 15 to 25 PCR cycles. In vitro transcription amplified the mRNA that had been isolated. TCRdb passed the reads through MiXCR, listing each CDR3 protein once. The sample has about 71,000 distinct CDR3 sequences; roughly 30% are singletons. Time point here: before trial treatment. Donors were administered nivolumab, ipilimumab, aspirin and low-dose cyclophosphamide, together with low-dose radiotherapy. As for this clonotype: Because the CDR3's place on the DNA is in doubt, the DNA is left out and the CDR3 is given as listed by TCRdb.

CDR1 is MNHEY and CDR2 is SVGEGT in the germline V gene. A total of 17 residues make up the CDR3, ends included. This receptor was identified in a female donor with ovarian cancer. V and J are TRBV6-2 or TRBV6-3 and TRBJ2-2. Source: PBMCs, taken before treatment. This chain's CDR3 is CASSSTLGANTGELFFF.